These 21 T cell receptor beta chains were sequenced from one sample in a study of blood T cell repertoires in COVID-19. The assay was immunoSEQ multiplex PCR, and TCRdb's table has in-frame clones only and misses some. Of 48,000 or so clones in the sample, around 85% were seen once. Source material: peripheral blood. These TCRs come from a woman between 55 and 75 years old with acute or convalescent COVID-19.

The rearrangement links TRBV6-4 to TRBJ2-3; 9 positions match TRBD2. The junction had 5 bases not matched to a gene; V was cut back by 3 bases and J by 4 bases. This CDR3 has 15 amino acids. Germline CDR1 is MRHNA and CDR2 is SNTAGT. CDR3 sequence: CASSDRGGAADTQYF. As DNA, the CDR3 is TGTGCCAGCAGTGATCGCGGGGGGGCCGCAGATACGCAGTATTTT.

The J gene is TRBJ2-7, the V gene TRBV7-9; TRBD2 matches 12 bases. The germline gives CDR1 SEHNR, CDR2 FQNEAQ (reference sequence). V dropped 4 bases and J dropped 5; count of bases not matched to a gene: 9. This CDR3 has 16 amino acids. The CDR3 DNA sequence: TGTGCCAGCAGCTCAGCGACTAGCGGGAGATTCCACGAGCAGTACTTC. The encoded protein is CASSSATSGRFHEQYF.

The chain uses TRBV5-1 and TRBJ2-5; D may be TRBD1 (6 bases). Trimming took 4 bases from V and 3 from J, leaving 13 bases between them. The CDR3 extends over 14 amino acids. Germline V CDR1 and CDR2: SGHRS, YFSETQ. CDR3 nucleotides: TGCGCCAGCAGCGAGATGGGGGCCGAAGAGACCCAGTACTTC. Protein sequence: CASSEMGAEETQYF.

The chain joins TRBV12-2 to TRBJ2-7; TRBD2 reflects the table's D call only, with no check against the DNA. TRBV12-2 is classified as a pseudogene. The CDR3 is 16 amino acids. In DNA, the CDR3 is TGTGCAAGTCGCTTGGCCCTTCAGCCGAGGCCCCTGGAGCAGTACTTC. It encodes CASRLALQPRPLEQYF.

The rearrangement uses TRBV19 and TRBJ2-2; D is perhaps TRBD1 (5 bases). CDR1 and CDR2 from the germline V gene are LNHDA and SQIVND (reference sequence). This CDR3 has 15 amino acids. The V end was cut by 7 bases, the J end by 2 bases, with 14 bases between. The CDR3 here is CASTRRQPNTGELFF. The DNA for the CDR3 is TGTGCCAGTACCCGCCGACAGCCTAACACCGGGGAGCTGTTTTTT.

This clone was counted between two and nine times. The rearrangement joins TRBV11-2 to TRBJ2-5, with D perhaps matching TRBD2 (6 bases). V gave up 1 base and J gave up 6 bases, with 15 bases separating them. The CDR3 runs to 15 residues. Germline V gives CDR1 SGHAT, CDR2 FQNNGV. The DNA for the CDR3 is TGTGCCAGCAGCTTAGGTGGAGGGCGCTTACAGACCCAGTACTTC. Amino acid sequence: CASSLGGGRLQTQYF.

The rearrangement uses TRBV7-9 and TRBJ2-3; D may be TRBD1 (6 bases). Germline CDR1 is SEHNR and CDR2 is FQNEAQ (reference sequence). This CDR3 has 14 amino acids. The V and J ends lost 5 bases and 4 bases respectively, with 13 bases between them. The CDR3 bases are TGTGCCAGCAGCACCCCGCAGGGGTCAGATACGCAGTATTTT. Its translation is CASSTPQGSDTQYF.

This chain connects TRBV12-3 or TRBV12-4 to TRBJ2-7; D is uncertain. V was clipped by 7 bases and J by 2 bases, with 12 bases between them. The CDR3 extends over 13 amino acids. This CDR3 is CASKVGGTYEQYF. DNA for the CDR3: TGTGCCAGCAAAGTAGGCGGAACCTACGAGCAGTACTTC.

The rearrangement links TRBV5-1 to TRBJ1-1; 8 bases map to TRBD1. The CDR3 is 16 amino acids. Germline V lookup: CDR1 SGHRS, CDR2 YFSETQ. With V trimmed by 4 bases and J by 0 bases, 8 bases remained unmatched. CDR3 sequence (DNA): TGCGCCAGCAGCCGGGCAGGGGGCCCCATGAACACTGAAGCTTTCTTT. As protein: CASSRAGGPMNTEAFF.

This clone was counted a few times. The genes are TRBV19 and TRBJ1-2; D not certain. The CDR3 is 11 residues long. V lost 6 bases, J lost 4 bases, and 6 bases lay in between. In germline, CDR1 is LNHDA, CDR2 SQIVND (reference sequence). The CDR3 sequence is CASSRGYGYTF. DNA of the CDR3: TGTGCCAGTAGCCGGGGCTATGGCTACACCTTC.

In its sample, this clone was seen a few times. The chain carries TRBV6-2 or TRBV6-3 and TRBJ2-2; TRBD2 aligns across 15 bases. Germline assignment: CDR1 MNHEY and CDR2 SVGEGT. The J segment lost 8 bases and the V segment lost 4 bases, leaving 8 bases of the junction unmatched. This CDR3 is 17 amino acids long. The DNA for the CDR3 is TGTGCCAGCAGTTCCCATACGGGACTAGCGGGAGGTGGGGAGCTGTTTTTT. Encoded protein: CASSSHTGLAGGGELFF.

The chain links TRBV19 to TRBJ2-1, with 7 nucleotides matching TRBD2. The CDR3 runs to 18 residues. The germline V gene encodes CDR1 LNHDA and CDR2 SQIVND (reference sequence). The ends lost 4 bases at V and 0 bases at J; junction bases unmatched: 12. DNA for the CDR3: TGTGCCAGTAGTAGGGCTAGCGGAGGCGTTAGCTCCTACAATGAGCAGTTCTTC. Translating gives CASSRASGGVSSYNEQFF.

The chain combines TRBV7-2 with TRBJ2-7, with D perhaps TRBD2 (6 bases). Trimming cost V 2 bases and J 0 bases, with 8 bases left between them. This CDR3 has 14 amino acids. Germline lookup yields CDR1 SGHTA and CDR2 FQGNSA. In DNA form, the CDR3 reads TGTGCCAGCAGCTTACTAGCGACCTCCTACGAGCAGTACTTC. It codes for CASSLLATSYEQYF.

In its sample, this clone was seen a few times. The rearrangement uses TRBV15 and TRBJ1-6; 10 positions agree with TRBD1. The germline V gene has CDR1 LNHNV and CDR2 YYDKDF (reference sequence). The CDR3 sequence is 19 residues long. V trimming: 0 bases; J trimming: 8 bases; junction bases outside the gene matches: 13. CDR3 in amino acids: CATSRDFGTGVGGDSPLHF. Here the CDR3 DNA reads TGTGCCACCAGCAGAGACTTTGGGACAGGGGTCGGAGGAGATTCACCCCTCCACTTT. Full variable domain (outside the CDR3, taken from reference TRBV15 and TRBJ1-6): DAMVIQNPRYQVTQFGKPVTLSCSQTLNHNVMYWYQQKSSQAPKLLFHYYDKDFNNEADTPDNFQSRRPNTSFCFLDIRSPGLGDTAMYLCATSRDFGTGVGGDSPLHFGNGTRLTVT.

The chain is built from TRBV11-2 and TRBJ1-1; D is ambiguous. The CDR3 sequence is 15 residues long. The germline V gene encodes CDR1 SGHAT and CDR2 FQNNGV. V was pared by 4 bases and J by 1 base, with 13 bases between. CDR3 residues: CASSSGWGGNTEAFF. For the CDR3, the DNA is TGTGCCAGCAGCTCTGGATGGGGAGGGAACACTGAAGCTTTCTTT.

This clone has a single count. CDR3 sequence reads: CASRKRDSGELFF. The CDR3 region has the DNA TGTGCCAGTCGGAAGCGGGATTCCGGGGAGCTGTTTTTT. This sequence joins TRBV6-5 and TRBJ2-2; 7 bases are a match to TRBD2. Germline values: CDR1 MNHEY, CDR2 SVGAGI. The ends lost 9 bases at V and 6 bases at J; junction bases unmatched: 7. The length of the CDR3 is 13 residues.

This clone has only a few counts. The chain uses TRBV19 and TRBJ1-2; D is possibly TRBD1 (5 bases). The CDR3 extends over 14 amino acids. Germline V gives CDR1 LNHDA, CDR2 SQIVND (reference sequence). The V gene lost 4 bases and the J gene lost 6 bases, with 15 bases spanning the gap. The CDR3: CASSRRGEGDGYTF. Written as DNA, the CDR3 is TGTGCCAGTAGTAGACGGGGGGAAGGGGATGGCTACACCTTC.

The chain joins TRBV2 to TRBJ1-1, with 7 nucleotides matching TRBD1. Germline V gene lookup returns CDR1 SNHLY and CDR2 FYNNEI. Trimming at V came to 10 bases and at J to 4 bases, leaving 9 bases not matched to a gene. The CDR3 contains 13 residues. CDR3 sequence (DNA): TGTGCCAAACAGGGGCACAGTAGCACTGAAGCTTTCTTT. Translated: CAKQGHSSTEAFF.

The rearrangement joins TRBV30 to TRBJ1-2; tentative D call: TRBD1 (5 bases). V dropped 4 bases and J dropped 3 bases, with 15 bases sitting between them. This CDR3 is built from 14 residues. The germline V gene encodes CDR1 GTSNPN and CDR2 SVGIG (reference sequence). CDR3 loop: CAWNREPGHYGYTF. CDR3 coding DNA: TGTGCCTGGAATCGTGAGCCAGGGCACTATGGCTACACCTTC.

In its sample, this clone was seen a few times. The chain carries TRBV5-1 and TRBJ1-1, with TRBD1 identical over 9 bases. This CDR3 comprises 14 residues. J gave up 0 bases and V 4 bases, and 1 base lay outside the gene matches. Germline V gives CDR1 SGHRS, CDR2 YFSETQ. The CDR3 spells CASSGTGLNTEAFF. For the CDR3, the DNA is TGCGCCAGCAGCGGGACAGGGTTGAACACTGAAGCTTTCTTT.

This chain connects TRBV5-5 to TRBJ2-1; D is perhaps TRBD1 (6 bases). CDR3 length: 15 residues. V was trimmed by 1 base and J by 1 base, leaving 9 bases between them. In germline, CDR1 is SGHKS, CDR2 YYEKEE (reference sequence). CDR3 loop: CASSLLQGSYNEQFF. The CDR3, as DNA: TGTGCCAGCAGCTTGTTACAGGGTTCCTACAATGAGCAGTTCTTC.